Shown below are 23 T cell receptor beta chains from a single sample sequenced in a study of T cells in Graves' hyperthyroidism and ophthalmopathy. TCR beta CDR3 sequences were amplified from RNA transcripts. The HTBI primer set was used in a first-round RT-PCR of the TCR CDR3. TCRdb reprocessed the multiplex PCR reads via MiXCR and lists one record per CDR3 protein. Among some 620,000 distinct CDR3 sequences listed, about 16% were seen once. Source material: blood. These receptors were obtained from a woman aged 30 to 39 with Graves' hyperthyroidism.

V is TRBV5-1 and J is TRBJ1-2, with D possibly being TRBD1 (6 bases). CDR3 length: 14 residues. V lost 4 bases and J lost 5, with 15 bases in between. Germline CDR1 SGHRS, CDR2 YFSETQ. The CDR3 loop is CASSTEGGRYGYTF. The CDR3 DNA follows: TGCGCCAGCAGCACCGAGGGGGGGAGATATGGCTACACCTTC.

The V call is TRBV12-3 or TRBV12-4, the J call TRBJ2-7, with D tentatively TRBD1 or TRBD2 (5 bases each). The CDR3 covers 11 residues. Trimming took 5 bases from V and 6 from J, leaving 8 bases between them. The DNA for the CDR3 is TGTGCCAGCAGTCGAGGGGTCGAGCAGTACTTC. Its translation: CASSRGVEQYF.

This clonotype came up many times. The V and J genes are TRBV6-2 or TRBV6-3 and TRBJ1-2; D ambiguous. Trimming cost V 1 base and J 0 bases, with 3 bases left between them. Germline V gives CDR1 MNHEY, CDR2 SVGEGT. This CDR3 region has 13 residues. CDR3 coding DNA: TGTGCCAGCAGTTACTTGACTAACTATGGCTACACCTTC. Amino acids: CASSYLTNYGYTF.

In this sample, this clonotype turned up many times. The genes are TRBV9 and TRBJ2-7, with TRBD2 matching over 9 bases. The V gene's germline CDR1 is SGDLS and CDR2 YYNGEE. The CDR3 length is 14 residues. The J segment lost 5 bases and the V segment lost 2 bases, leaving 5 bases of the junction unmatched. The CDR3 loop is CASSVLAGSHEQYF. CDR3 bases: TGTGCCAGCAGCGTCCTAGCGGGAAGCCACGAGCAGTACTTC.

This rearrangement joins TRBV28 to TRBJ2-7, with D possibly matching TRBD2 (7 bases). Trimming left V 10 bases short and J 2 bases short, with 15 bases between. The CDR3 spans 13 residues. The germline gives CDR1 MDHEN, CDR2 SYDVKM. The CDR3, as DNA: TGTGCCACCCTAGGGGGGGAAGCCTACGAGCAGTACTTC. Its translation: CATLGGEAYEQYF. Full variable domain (rest looked up from reference TRBV28 and TRBJ2-7): DVKVTQSSRYLVKRTGEKVFLECVQDMDHENMFWYRQDPGLGLRLIYFSYDVKMKEKGDIPEGYSVSREKKERFSLILESASTNQTSMYLCATLGGEAYEQYFGPGTRLTVT.

The CDR3 protein is CASSLGTTGYEQYF. CDR3 DNA: TGTGCCAGCAGCTTGGGGACAACGGGGTACGAGCAGTACTTC. V usage is TRBV5-6 and J usage is TRBJ2-7; TRBD1 or TRBD2 may be the D gene (5 bases each). The CDR3 runs to 14 residues. The V gene's germline CDR1 is SGHDT and CDR2 YYEEEE. Trimming stripped 0 bases from V and 4 bases from J, with 11 bases between.

This clonotype was detected ten times or more. The V call is TRBV7-3, the J call TRBJ2-6; no reliable D call. The CDR3 runs 14 residues. The V end was cut by 7 bases, the J end by 4 bases, with 11 bases between. CDR1 SGHTA and CDR2 FQGTGA come from the germline V gene. Here the CDR3 DNA reads TGTGCCAGCACCTTTACAACCGGGGCCAACGTCCTGACTTTC. Protein sequence: CASTFTTGANVLTF.

The table lists this clonotype with many counts. The rearrangement links TRBV12-3 or TRBV12-4 to TRBJ1-4, with D possibly matching TRBD1 (6 bases). This CDR3 is 14 amino acids long. The V and J ends lost 2 bases and 8 bases respectively, with 12 bases between them. This chain's CDR3 is CASSLQQGGEKLFF. The CDR3 region has the DNA TGTGCCAGCAGTTTACAACAGGGTGGGGAAAAACTGTTTTTT.

This clonotype was picked up many times. One end of the junction is discordant with germline, which a read error may explain. Here the CDR3 reads CSARDGVASGNTIYF. CDR3 coding DNA: TGCAGTGCTCGAGATGGCGTGGCCTCTGGAAACACCATATATTTT. This chain uses TRBV20-1 with TRBJ1-3; D gene uncertain. Germline V gives CDR1 DFQATT, CDR2 SNEGSKA (reference sequence). CDR3 length equals 15 residues.

This clonotype was picked up many times. The chain joins TRBV6-2 or TRBV6-3 to TRBJ1-1, with 9 bases matching TRBD1. In germline, CDR1 is MNHEY, CDR2 SVGEGT. J lost 11 bases, V lost 4 bases, and 8 bases had no gene match. This CDR3 is built from 13 residues. The CDR3 region is CASSSHDRGDAFF. In nucleotides, the CDR3 is TGTGCCAGCAGTTCCCACGACAGGGGGGATGCTTTCTTT.

V is TRBV11-2 and J is TRBJ2-7; 7 nucleotides align to TRBD2. The CDR3 extends over 11 amino acids. V shed 8 bases, J shed 6 bases, and the junction held 4 bases outside the gene matches. Germline V gene data show CDR1 as SGHAT and CDR2 as FQNNGV. This CDR3 is CASASSGEQYF. The CDR3 DNA reads as TGTGCCAGCGCCTCTAGCGGCGAGCAGTACTTC.

This chain connects TRBV5-1 to TRBJ2-1; 10 bases line up with TRBD1. Trimming cost V 4 bases and J 6 bases; bases outside gene matches: 10. The germline V gene encodes CDR1 SGHRS and CDR2 YFSETQ. This CDR3 is built from 16 residues. CDR3: CASSREGTGVFNEQFF. The CDR3, as DNA: TGCGCCAGCAGCCGGGAGGGGACAGGGGTATTCAATGAGCAGTTCTTC.

This clonotype was counted between two and nine times. The chain combines TRBV11-3 with TRBJ1-2; no firm D call. Between the trimmed V and J ends, which lost 3 bases and 2 bases, there was a span of 7 bases. The CDR3 spans 13 residues. Germline V CDR1 and CDR2: SGHNT, YENEEA. CDR3 loop: CASSFRTNYGYTF. CDR3 coding DNA: TGTGCCAGCAGCTTTCGGACCAACTATGGCTACACCTTC. Variable domain in full (rest from reference TRBV11-3 and TRBJ1-2): EAGVVQSPRYKIIEKKQPVAFWCNPISGHNTLYWYLQNLGQGPELLIRYENEEAVDDSQLPKDRFSAERLKGVDSTLKIQPAELGDSAVYLCASSFRTNYGYTFGSGTRLTVV.

There are a few counts of this clonotype. The rearrangement joins TRBV6-5 to TRBJ2-5; D is uncertain. Trimming stripped 4 bases from V and 1 base from J, with 10 bases between. Germline CDR1 and CDR2: MNHEY and SVGAGI. CDR3 length equals 14 residues. The DNA of the CDR3 is TGTGCCAGCAGTTCCACAGCCATCCAAGAGACCCAGTACTTC. Protein: CASSSTAIQETQYF.

This clonotype was recorded a few times. The rearrangement joins TRBV27 to TRBJ1-5, with a weak D call TRBD1 (6 bases). CDR3 length: 13 residues. V was shortened by 3 bases and J by 8 bases, with 11 bases between the two germline ends. Germline lookup yields CDR1 MNHEY and CDR2 SMNVEV (reference sequence). The CDR3 protein is CASSFQQGEPQHF. The CDR3 DNA reads TGTGCCAGCAGTTTTCAACAGGGCGAGCCCCAGCATTTT.

The rearrangement links TRBV7-8 to TRBJ1-3, with 8 bases that match TRBD1. The CDR3 length is 14 residues. J gave up 4 bases and V 4 bases, and 3 bases lay outside the gene matches. CDR1 and CDR2 (germline): SGHVS, FQNEAQ. The chain's CDR3 is CASSYRGMGNTIYF. As DNA, the CDR3 is TGTGCCAGCAGCTACAGGGGGATGGGAAACACCATATATTTT.

This clonotype was picked up many times. The rearrangement joins TRBV11-3 to TRBJ2-3, with 9 nucleotides matching TRBD2. Germline lookup yields CDR1 SGHNT and CDR2 YENEEA. Trimming took 5 bases from V and 4 from J; bases not matched to a gene: 10. This CDR3 has 16 amino acids. CDR3 coding DNA: TGTGCCAGCAGCACCGCCCTGGCGGGAGGGCCAGATACGCAGTATTTT. It translates to CASSTALAGGPDTQYF.

This clonotype was detected ten times or more. The chain carries TRBV27 and TRBJ2-1; 9 bases match TRBD1. CDR3 length equals 14 residues. Losses at the gene ends were 5 bases for V and 6 bases for J; bases not matched to a gene: 5. Germline V gives CDR1 MNHEY, CDR2 SMNVEV (reference sequence). CDR3 loop: CASSTGTGLNEQFF. CDR3 sequence (DNA): TGTGCCAGCAGTACCGGGACAGGGCTCAATGAGCAGTTCTTC.

The rearrangement links TRBV20-1 to TRBJ1-6, with a possible D match to TRBD1 (5 bases). CDR1 is DFQATT, CDR2 SNEGSKA, per germline (reference sequence). Trimming shortened V by 3 bases and J by 0 bases, and 9 bases separated the two germline ends. This CDR3 is 15 amino acids long. CDR3: CSASSGTSYNSPLHF. As DNA, the CDR3 is TGCAGTGCTAGTTCAGGGACCTCCTATAATTCACCCCTCCACTTT.

This clonotype was seen a few times. V is TRBV18 and J is TRBJ1-4; D call uncertain. Trimming pared 2 bases from V and 4 bases from J, leaving 11 bases between. The germline CDR1 and CDR2 sequences are KGHSH and LQKENI. This CDR3 contains 15 residues. DNA of the CDR3: TGTGCCAGCTCACCAACGGGTTCTATTAATGAAAAACTGTTTTTT. As protein: CASSPTGSINEKLFF.

This clonotype was detected a few times. The chain recombines TRBV11-3 with TRBJ1-3; D is undetermined. Trimming removed 5 bases at V and 0 bases at J, with 14 bases between. This CDR3 spans 16 amino acids. From germline, CDR1 is SGHNT and CDR2 YENEEA. This CDR3 is CASSPRSRGSGNTIYF. The CDR3 DNA reads as TGTGCCAGCAGCCCAAGATCGCGCGGCTCTGGAAACACCATATATTTT.

This clonotype was seen more than once but under ten times. J is TRBJ1-3 and V is TRBV12-3 or TRBV12-4; 7 bases are shared with TRBD1. This CDR3 comprises 17 residues. Trimming at V came to 1 base and at J to 0 bases, leaving 6 bases not matched to a gene. The CDR3 protein is CASSLGDSTISGNTIYF. Written as DNA, the CDR3 is TGTGCCAGCAGTTTAGGGGACAGTACGATCTCTGGAAACACCATATATTTT.

This clonotype was counted only a few times. The chain uses TRBV7-9 and TRBJ1-1; possible D gene TRBD1, 5 bases. V shed 2 bases and J shed 11 bases, with 15 bases lying between them. The CDR3 is made up of 13 amino acids. Per germline, CDR1 SEHNR and CDR2 FQNEAQ (reference sequence). CDR3 protein: CASSLSVQGRAFF. The CDR3 nucleotides are TGTGCCAGCAGCTTAAGTGTCCAGGGAAGGGCTTTCTTT.